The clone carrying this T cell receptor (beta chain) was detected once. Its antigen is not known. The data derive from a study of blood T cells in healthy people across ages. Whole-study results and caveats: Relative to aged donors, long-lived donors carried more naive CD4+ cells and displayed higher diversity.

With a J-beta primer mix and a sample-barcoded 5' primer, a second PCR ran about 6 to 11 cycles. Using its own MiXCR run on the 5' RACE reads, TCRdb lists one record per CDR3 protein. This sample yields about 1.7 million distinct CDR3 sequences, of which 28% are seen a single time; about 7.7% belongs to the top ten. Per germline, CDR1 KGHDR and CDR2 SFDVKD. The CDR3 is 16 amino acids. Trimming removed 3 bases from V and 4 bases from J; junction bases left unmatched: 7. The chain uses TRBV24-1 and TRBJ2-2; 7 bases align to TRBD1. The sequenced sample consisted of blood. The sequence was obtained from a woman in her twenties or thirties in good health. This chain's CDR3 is CATSDPTGVGTGELFF. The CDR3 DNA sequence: TGTGCCACCAGTGATCCTACAGGGGTGGGCACCGGGGAGCTGTTTTTT.